A single sample is the source of the 15 T cell receptor beta chains below, sequenced in a study of T cell responses to AZD1222 COVID-19 vaccine. Measured with immunoSEQ multiplex PCR; TCRdb has only the in-frame clones, and not every one. The sample lists roughly 140,000 clones; around 90% were seen once. The sequences come from peripheral blood, collected on day 0 of AZD1222 vaccination. Source of these receptors: an adult in good health.

The rearrangement joins TRBV5-4 to TRBJ2-5; D is uncertain. This CDR3 region has 13 residues. Germline V gives CDR1 SGHNT, CDR2 YYREEE (reference sequence). V lost 0 bases, J lost 7 bases, and 10 bases lay in between. For the CDR3, the DNA is TGTGCCAGCAGCTTGGCGGATACGGCGACCCAGTACTTC. This translates into CASSLADTATQYF.

This chain connects TRBV5-4 to TRBJ2-7; 7 bases map to TRBD2. Germline CDR1 and CDR2: SGHNT and YYREEE (reference sequence). The V segment lost 7 bases and the J segment 4 bases; nucleotides outside the gene matches: 14. The CDR3 has 15 amino acids. This chain's CDR3 is CASRLADHPGYEQYF. Here the CDR3 DNA reads TGTGCCAGCCGCCTAGCGGATCACCCCGGGTACGAGCAGTACTTC.

The V call is TRBV5-1, the J call TRBJ2-1; D remains ambiguous. In germline, CDR1 is SGHRS, CDR2 YFSETQ. The CDR3 is made up of 14 amino acids. Trimming took 3 bases from V and 0 from J, leaving 7 bases between them. In DNA form, the CDR3 reads TGCGCCAGCAGCTGGGATAGCTCCTACAATGAGCAGTTCTTC. Amino acid sequence: CASSWDSSYNEQFF.

This sequence joins TRBV7-9 and TRBJ2-1; no reliable D call. The CDR3 is 15 residues long. The V end lost 2 bases, the J end lost 0 bases, and 8 bases lay between the germline ends. Per the germline V gene, CDR1 is SEHNR and CDR2 is FQNEAQ (reference sequence). CDR3 sequence (DNA): TGTGCCAGCAGCTTATTGGCTAGCTCCTACAATGAGCAGTTCTTC. This codes for CASSLLASSYNEQFF. Drawing the rest from reference TRBV7-9 and TRBJ2-1, the complete variable domain is DTGVSQNPRHKITKRGQNVTFRCDPISEHNRLYWYRQTLGQGPEFLTYFQNEAQLEKSRLLSDRFSAERPKGSFSTLEIQRTEQGDSAMYLCASSLLASSYNEQFFGPGTRLTVL.

The chain joins TRBV2 to TRBJ1-2; 7 bases are shared with TRBD1. CDR1 is SNHLY and CDR2 is FYNNEI in the germline V gene. The CDR3 contains 13 residues. V gave up 6 bases and J gave up 12 bases; unmatched junction bases: 13. The CDR3 nucleotides are TGTGCCAGCAGAGATTTAGGGACAGCCGATAACACCTTC. Protein sequence: CASRDLGTADNTF. The variable domain in full, with the rest retrieved from reference TRBV2 and TRBJ1-2, is EPEVTQTPSHQVTQMGQEVILRCVPISNHLYFYWYRQILGQKVEFLVSFYNNEISEKSEIFDDQFSVERPDGSNFTLKIRSTKLEDSAMYFCASRDLGTADNTFGSGTRLTVV.

CDR3 nucleotides: TGTGCCAGCAGTCAGACAGGGGCCCAGTTCTTC. It encodes CASSQTGAQFF. The rearrangement uses TRBV2 and TRBJ2-1; 8 bases match TRBD1. Germline CDR1 is SNHLY and CDR2 is FYNNEI. This CDR3 has 11 amino acids. The junction had 4 bases not matched to a gene; V was cut back by 5 bases and J by 13 bases.

This clone was picked up one time. The CDR3 coding sequence is TGTGCCAGCACTACCCCAGGGGGCGGCTATGGCTACACCTTC. It specifies CASTTPGGGYGYTF. The chain has TRBV28 and TRBJ1-2; 8 bases line up with TRBD1. This CDR3 has 14 residues. The germline V gene encodes CDR1 MDHEN and CDR2 SYDVKM. Trimming at V came to 7 bases and at J to 4 bases, leaving 8 bases not matched to a gene.

The chain is built from TRBV20-1 and TRBJ2-5, with D hard to call. From germline, CDR1 is DFQATT and CDR2 SNEGSKA (reference sequence). The CDR3 runs 11 residues. The CDR3 here is CTLFQQETQYF. DNA for the CDR3: TGCACCCTTTTCCAGCAAGAGACCCAGTACTTC.

The CDR3 reads CASSLKLGPGLADNEQFF. The CDR3 DNA reads TGTGCCAGCAGTTTAAAATTGGGCCCGGGACTAGCGGACAATGAGCAGTTCTTC. The chain has TRBV27 and TRBJ2-1; 11 bases align to TRBD2. CDR1 MNHEY and CDR2 SMNVEV come from the germline V gene (reference sequence). V trimming: 2 bases; J trimming: 5 bases; junction bases outside the gene matches: 11. The CDR3 is made up of 18 amino acids.

The chain couples TRBV3-1 (or the pseudogene TRBV3-2) to TRBJ2-3; D uncertain. The V gene's germline CDR1 is LGHDT and CDR2 YNNKEL (reference sequence). The CDR3 sequence is 14 residues long. The V end was cut by 1 base, the J end by 3 bases, with 8 bases between. The CDR3 coding sequence is TGTGCCAGCAGCCAAGTAATGAGAACAGATACGCAGTATTTT. It translates to CASSQVMRTDTQYF.

The chain employs TRBV28 and TRBJ2-1, with 8 bases identical to TRBD2. V trimming: 6 bases; J trimming: 5 bases; junction bases outside the gene matches: 12. CDR1 MDHEN and CDR2 SYDVKM come from the germline V gene. The CDR3 has 16 residues. The CDR3 DNA reads TGTGCCAGCAGCCCCTGGACGGGACTAGGCAACAATGAGCAGTTCTTC. Its protein is CASSPWTGLGNNEQFF.

The chain recombines TRBV5-1 with TRBJ1-2; TRBD1 might be the D (6 bases). The CDR3 loop spans 15 amino acids. The V and J ends lost 4 bases and 8 bases respectively, with 21 bases between them. Germline values: CDR1 SGHRS, CDR2 YFSETQ. The chain's CDR3 is CASSTEPGALGGYTF. CDR3 DNA sequence: TGCGCCAGCAGCACCGAGCCAGGGGCCTTGGGGGGCTACACCTTC.

V gene TRBV2 combines with J gene TRBJ2-2; D remains ambiguous. Germline V lookup: CDR1 SNHLY, CDR2 FYNNEI. With 2 bases removed from V and 1 base from J, the gap between germline ends came to 5 bases. This CDR3 region has 14 residues. The CDR3 bases are TGTGCCAGCAGTGAACGGATGAACACCGGGGAGCTGTTTTTT. This codes for CASSERMNTGELFF.

Here the CDR3 reads CSVGTSMDEQFF. The CDR3 DNA sequence: TGCAGCGTTGGGACTAGCATGGATGAGCAGTTCTTC. This chain connects TRBV29-1 to TRBJ2-1, with 8 bases identical to TRBD2. The ends lost 4 bases at V and 8 bases at J; junction bases unmatched: 4. CDR3 length: 12 residues. CDR1 and CDR2 (germline): SQVTM, ANQGSEA.

The chain joins TRBV9 to TRBJ1-4; D is possibly TRBD1 (6 bases). The germline V gene encodes CDR1 SGDLS and CDR2 YYNGEE. CDR3 size: 15 residues. V was pared by 4 bases and J by 8 bases, with 18 bases between. For the CDR3, the DNA is TGTGCCAGCAGCCTAGGAGGGACATCTCGCGAAAAACTGTTTTTT. This codes for CASSLGGTSREKLFF. Full variable domain (rest looked up from reference TRBV9 and TRBJ1-4): DSGVTQTPKHLITATGQRVTLRCSPRSGDLSVYWYQQSLDQGLQFLIQYYNGEERAKGNILERFSAQQFPDLHSELNLSSLELGDSALYFCASSLGGTSREKLFFGSGTQLSVL.